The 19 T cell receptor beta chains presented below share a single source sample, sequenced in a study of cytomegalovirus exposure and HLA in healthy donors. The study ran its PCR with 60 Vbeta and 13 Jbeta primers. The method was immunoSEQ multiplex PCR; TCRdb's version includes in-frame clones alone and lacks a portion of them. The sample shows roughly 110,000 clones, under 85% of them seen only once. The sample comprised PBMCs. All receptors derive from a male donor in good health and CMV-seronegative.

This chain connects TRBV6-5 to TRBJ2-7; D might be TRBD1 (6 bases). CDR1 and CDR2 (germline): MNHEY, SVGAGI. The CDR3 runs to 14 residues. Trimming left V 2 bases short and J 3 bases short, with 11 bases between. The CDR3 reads CASSYRVRGYEQYF. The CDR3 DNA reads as TGTGCCAGCAGTTACCGCGTCAGGGGCTACGAGCAGTACTTC.

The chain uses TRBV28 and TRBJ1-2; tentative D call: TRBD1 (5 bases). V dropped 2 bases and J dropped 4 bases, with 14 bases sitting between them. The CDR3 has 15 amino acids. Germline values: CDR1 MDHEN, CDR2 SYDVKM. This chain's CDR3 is CASSLTAGHIYGYTF. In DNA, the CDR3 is TGTGCCAGCAGTTTAACGGCAGGACACATCTATGGCTACACCTTC.

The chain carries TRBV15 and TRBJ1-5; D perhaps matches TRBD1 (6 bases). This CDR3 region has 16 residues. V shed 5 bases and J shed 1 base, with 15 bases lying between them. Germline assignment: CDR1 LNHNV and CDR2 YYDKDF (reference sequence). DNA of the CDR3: TGTGCCACCAGCGGGCCGGGGGGCGTGAGCAATCAGCCCCAGCATTTT. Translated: CATSGPGGVSNQPQHF.

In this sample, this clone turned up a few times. CDR3 amino acids: CASSVRGTGGADTQYF. The CDR3 DNA reads as TGTGCCAGCAGTGTCCGAGGGACAGGGGGGGCAGATACGCAGTATTTT. This chain links TRBV6-1 with TRBJ2-3; 11 bases map to TRBD1. This CDR3 region has 16 residues. The germline V gene has CDR1 MNHNS and CDR2 SASEGT. The ends lost 4 bases at V and 4 bases at J; junction bases unmatched: 7.

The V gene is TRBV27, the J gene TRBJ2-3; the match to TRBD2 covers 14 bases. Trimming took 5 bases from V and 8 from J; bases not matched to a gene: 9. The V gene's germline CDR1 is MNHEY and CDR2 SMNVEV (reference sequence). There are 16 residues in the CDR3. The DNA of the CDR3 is TGTGCCAGCAGTGATTCGGGACTAGCGGGAGTGGGTACGCAGTATTTT. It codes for CASSDSGLAGVGTQYF.

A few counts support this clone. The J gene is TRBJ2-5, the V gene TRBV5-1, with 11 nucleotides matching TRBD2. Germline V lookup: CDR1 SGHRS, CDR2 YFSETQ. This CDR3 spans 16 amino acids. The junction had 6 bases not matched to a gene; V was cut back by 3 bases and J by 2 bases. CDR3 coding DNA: TGCGCCAGCAGCTCTTTAGCGGGAGGGTATCAAGAGACCCAGTACTTC. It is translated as CASSSLAGGYQETQYF.

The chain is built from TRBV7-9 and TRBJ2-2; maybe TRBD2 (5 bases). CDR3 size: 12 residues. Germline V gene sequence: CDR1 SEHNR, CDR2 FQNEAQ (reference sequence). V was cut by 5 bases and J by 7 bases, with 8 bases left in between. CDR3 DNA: TGTGCCAGCAGCCTGGCGGGCGGGGAGCTGTTTTTT. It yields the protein CASSLAGGELFF.

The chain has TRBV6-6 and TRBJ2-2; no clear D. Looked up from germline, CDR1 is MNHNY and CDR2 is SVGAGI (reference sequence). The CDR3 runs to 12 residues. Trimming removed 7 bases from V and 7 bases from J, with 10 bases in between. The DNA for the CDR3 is TGTGCCAGCACCCTTCCCAGCGGGGAGCTGTTTTTT. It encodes CASTLPSGELFF.

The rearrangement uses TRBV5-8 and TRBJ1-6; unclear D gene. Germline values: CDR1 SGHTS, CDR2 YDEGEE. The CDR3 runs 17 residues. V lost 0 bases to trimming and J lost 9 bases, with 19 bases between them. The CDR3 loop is CASSLGSTTTIRSPLHF. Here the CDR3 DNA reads TGTGCCAGCAGCTTGGGGAGCACTACAACCATCCGTTCACCCCTCCACTTT.

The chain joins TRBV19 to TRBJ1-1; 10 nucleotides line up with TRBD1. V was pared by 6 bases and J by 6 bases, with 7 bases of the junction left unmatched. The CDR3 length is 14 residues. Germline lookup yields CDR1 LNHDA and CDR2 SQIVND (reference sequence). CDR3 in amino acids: CASSQVDRGAEAFF. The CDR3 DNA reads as TGTGCCAGTAGCCAGGTGGACAGGGGGGCTGAAGCTTTCTTT.

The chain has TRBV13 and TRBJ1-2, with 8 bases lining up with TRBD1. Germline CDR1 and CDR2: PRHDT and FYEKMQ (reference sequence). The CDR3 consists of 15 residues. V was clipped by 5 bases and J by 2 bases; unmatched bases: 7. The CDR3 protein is CASSPRQGLNYGYTF. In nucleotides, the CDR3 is TGTGCCAGCAGCCCGAGACAGGGGCTAAACTATGGCTACACCTTC. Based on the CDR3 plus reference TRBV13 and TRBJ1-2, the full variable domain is AAGVIQSPRHLIKEKRETATLKCYPIPRHDTVYWYQQGPGQDPQFLISFYEKMQSDKGSIPDRFSAQQFSDYHSELNMSSLELGDSALYFCASSPRQGLNYGYTFGSGTRLTVV.

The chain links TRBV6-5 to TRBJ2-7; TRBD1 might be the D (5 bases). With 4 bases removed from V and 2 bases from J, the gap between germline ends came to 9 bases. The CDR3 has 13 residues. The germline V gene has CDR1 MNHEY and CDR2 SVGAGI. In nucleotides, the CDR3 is TGTGCCAGCAGTTCACAGGACGCCTACGAGCAGTACTTC. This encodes CASSSQDAYEQYF.

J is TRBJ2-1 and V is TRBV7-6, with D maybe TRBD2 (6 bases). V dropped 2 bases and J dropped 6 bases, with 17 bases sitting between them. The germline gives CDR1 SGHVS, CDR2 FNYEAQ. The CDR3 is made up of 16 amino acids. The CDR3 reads CASSLQSGRGSNEQFF. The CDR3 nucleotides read TGTGCCAGCAGCTTACAGTCCGGGAGAGGGAGCAATGAGCAGTTCTTC.

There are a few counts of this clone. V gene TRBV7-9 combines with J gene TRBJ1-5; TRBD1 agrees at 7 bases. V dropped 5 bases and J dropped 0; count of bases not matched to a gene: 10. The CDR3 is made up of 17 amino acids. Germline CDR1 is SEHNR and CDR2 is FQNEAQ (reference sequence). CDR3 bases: TGTGCCAGCAGCGCTCAGACAGGGACTTATAGCAATCAGCCCCAGCATTTT. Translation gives CASSAQTGTYSNQPQHF. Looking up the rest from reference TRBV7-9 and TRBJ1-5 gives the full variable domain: DTGVSQNPRHKITKRGQNVTFRCDPISEHNRLYWYRQTLGQGPEFLTYFQNEAQLEKSRLLSDRFSAERPKGSFSTLEIQRTEQGDSAMYLCASSAQTGTYSNQPQHFGDGTRLSIL.

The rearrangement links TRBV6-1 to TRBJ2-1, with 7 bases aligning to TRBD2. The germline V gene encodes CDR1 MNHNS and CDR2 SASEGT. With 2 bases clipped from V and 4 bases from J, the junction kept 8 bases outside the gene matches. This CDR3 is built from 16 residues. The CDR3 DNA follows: TGTGCCAGCAGTGAACTGGCGGGAGATTTGTACAATGAGCAGTTCTTC. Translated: CASSELAGDLYNEQFF.

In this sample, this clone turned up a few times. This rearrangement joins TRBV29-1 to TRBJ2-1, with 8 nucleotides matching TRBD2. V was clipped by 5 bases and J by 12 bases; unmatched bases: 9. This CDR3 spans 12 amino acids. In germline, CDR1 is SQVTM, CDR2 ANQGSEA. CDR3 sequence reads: CSVSSGSNWQFF. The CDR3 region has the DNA TGCAGCGTTAGCAGCGGGAGCAACTGGCAGTTCTTC.

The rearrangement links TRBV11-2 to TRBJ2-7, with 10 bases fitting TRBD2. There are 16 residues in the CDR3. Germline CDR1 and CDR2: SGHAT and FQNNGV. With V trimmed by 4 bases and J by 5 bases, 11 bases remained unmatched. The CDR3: CASSSPTPGTSDEQYF. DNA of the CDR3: TGTGCCAGCAGCTCCCCGACCCCTGGGACTAGCGACGAGCAGTACTTC.

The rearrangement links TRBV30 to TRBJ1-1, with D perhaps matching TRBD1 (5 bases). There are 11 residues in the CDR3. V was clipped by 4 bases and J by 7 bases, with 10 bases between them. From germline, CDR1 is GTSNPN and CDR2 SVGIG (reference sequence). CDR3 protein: CAWTQGGEAFF. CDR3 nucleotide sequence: TGTGCCTGGACGCAGGGCGGTGAAGCTTTCTTT. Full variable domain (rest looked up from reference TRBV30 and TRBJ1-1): SQTIHQWPATLVQPVGSPLSLECTVEGTSNPNLYWYRQAAGRGLQLLFYSVGIGQISSEVPQNLSASRPQDRQFILSSKKLLLSDSGFYLCAWTQGGEAFFGQGTRLTVV.

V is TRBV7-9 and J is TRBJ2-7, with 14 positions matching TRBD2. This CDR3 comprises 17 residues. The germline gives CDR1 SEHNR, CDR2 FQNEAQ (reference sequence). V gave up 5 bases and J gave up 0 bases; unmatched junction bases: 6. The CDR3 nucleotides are TGTGCCAGCAGCCAAATGACTAGCGGGAGGGGCTCCTACGAGCAGTACTTC. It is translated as CASSQMTSGRGSYEQYF. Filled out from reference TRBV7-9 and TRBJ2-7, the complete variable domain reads DTGVSQNPRHKITKRGQNVTFRCDPISEHNRLYWYRQTLGQGPEFLTYFQNEAQLEKSRLLSDRFSAERPKGSFSTLEIQRTEQGDSAMYLCASSQMTSGRGSYEQYFGPGTRLTVT.